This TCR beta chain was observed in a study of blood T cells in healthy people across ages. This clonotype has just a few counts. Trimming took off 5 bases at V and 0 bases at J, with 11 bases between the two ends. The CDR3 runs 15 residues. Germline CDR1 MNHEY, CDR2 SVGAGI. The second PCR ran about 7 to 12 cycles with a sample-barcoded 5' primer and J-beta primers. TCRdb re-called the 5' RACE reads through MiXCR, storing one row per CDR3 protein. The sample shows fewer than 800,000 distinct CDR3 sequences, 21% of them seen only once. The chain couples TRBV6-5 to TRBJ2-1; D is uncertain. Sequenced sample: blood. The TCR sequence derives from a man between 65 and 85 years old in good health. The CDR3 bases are TGTGCCAGCAGTCCTGGGCAACACTCCTACAATGAGCAGTTCTTC. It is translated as CASSPGQHSYNEQFF.